This T cell receptor (beta chain) was identified in a study of blood T cells in healthy people across ages. This clonotype appeared a few times. Alongside a J-beta primer mix, a sample-barcoded 5' primer served in a second PCR lasting roughly 6 to 11 cycles. MiXCR, applied by TCRdb to the 5' RACE reads, yields one record per CDR3 protein. In the table there are 600,000 to 900,000 distinct CDR3 sequences, around 24% of which are singletons. Trimming took off 6 bases at V and 7 bases at J, with 22 bases between the two ends. Germline V CDR1 and CDR2: DFQATT, SNEGSKA (reference sequence). The CDR3 consists of 14 residues. Separately, the same data were catalogued under a study of T cells of mothers and their children. That source adds: Relative to unrelated pairs, biologically related mother-child dyads exhibited marginally greater, non-significant overlap.

Sequenced sample: blood. The chain employs TRBV20-1 and TRBJ2-7; possibly TRBD2 for D (7 bases). This sequence originates from a boy between 5 and 17 years old in good health. This CDR3 reads CSAAGGGGSGEQYF. CDR3 nucleotide sequence: TGCAGTGCCGCCGGGGGCGGGGGTTCCGGAGAGCAGTACTTC.